This TCR beta chain was documented in a study of blood T cell repertoires in COVID-19. On the study more broadly: Either two negative PCRs, clearance, or symptom resolution qualified Cohort 3 donors as recovered. Specimens from acute and convalescent COVID-19 originated in the United States, Italy and Spain.

Enrollees, about 18 to 90 years old, lived in approximately 25 US areas. Only in-frame clones appear in the TCRdb table, and some are missing; sequencing was by immunoSEQ multiplex PCR. The sample shows approximately 250,000 clones, approximately 90% of them seen only once. V was clipped by 1 base and J by 4 bases; unmatched bases: 9. The CDR3 consists of 17 residues. Germline V gene lookup returns CDR1 SGHTS and CDR2 YDEGEE. V and J are TRBV5-8 and TRBJ2-1, with 9 bases lining up with TRBD2. The sample was PBMCs or T cells enriched from blood (not recorded which). The source of this sequence is a woman aged 60-75 years in a cohort exposed to, infected with or recovered from COVID-19 (not recorded which). CDR3 protein: CASSLMASGMTYNEQFF. For the CDR3, the DNA is TGTGCCAGCAGCTTGATGGCTAGCGGGATGACGTACAATGAGCAGTTCTTC.